These 6 T cell receptor beta chains were all obtained from the same sample, sequenced in a study of tumor-infiltrating lymphocytes in localized non-small cell lung cancer. Here immunoSEQ multiplex PCR was the method, and the copy in TCRdb shows in-frame clones only, minus some. The sample records 5,000 to 6,500 clones, about 80% being singletons. What was sequenced was lung tumor tissue. These TCRs come from a human donor with non-small cell lung cancer.

This chain connects TRBV30 to TRBJ1-4; the match to TRBD1 covers 10 bases. This CDR3 comprises 14 residues. Trimming at V came to 1 base and at J to 6 bases, leaving 2 bases not matched to a gene. CDR1 is GTSNPN, CDR2 SVGIG, per germline (reference sequence). The CDR3 DNA follows: TGTGCCTGGAGTGCCGGGACAGGGGATGAAAAACTGTTTTTT. Amino acid sequence: CAWSAGTGDEKLFF.

In regard to this clone: A junction boundary mismatches the germline segment, possibly from a read error. Other DNA sequences in the sample encode the same CDR3. CDR3 protein: CASRRTGRNQPQHF. The CDR3 DNA is TGTGCCAGCAGGCGGACAGGCCGCAATCAGCCACAGCATTTT. This chain links TRBV6-5 with TRBJ1-5; 7 positions match TRBD1. Germline assignment: CDR1 MNHEY and CDR2 SVGAGI. The CDR3 has 14 residues.

A single count supports this clone. This sequence joins TRBV19 and TRBJ2-7; the D is unclear. Looked up from germline, CDR1 is LNHDA and CDR2 is SQIVND (reference sequence). Deletions cut 6 bases from V and 1 base from J, with 10 bases between. The CDR3 contains 13 residues. In nucleotides, the CDR3 is TGTGCCAGTAGCCCACGCATATCCTACGAGCAGTACTTC. It translates to CASSPRISYEQYF.

Points on this clone: Other nucleotide sequences in the sample specify the same CDR3. This sequence joins TRBV29-1 and TRBJ1-4; D gene unclear. The V and J ends lost 0 bases and 8 bases respectively, with 13 bases between them. Germline CDR1 reads SQVTM; CDR2 reads ANQGSEA. The CDR3 extends over 14 amino acids. CDR3: CSVEDYGAPEKLFF. In DNA form, the CDR3 reads TGCAGCGTTGAAGATTATGGAGCGCCCGAAAAACTGTTTTTT. The complete variable domain, with remaining parts taken from reference TRBV29-1 and TRBJ1-4, reads SAVISQKPSRDICQRGTSLTIQCQVDSQVTMMFWYRQQPGQSLTLIATANQGSEATYESGFVIDKFPISRPNLTFSTLTVSNMSPEDSSIYLCSVEDYGAPEKLFFGSGTQLSVL.

In its sample, this clone was seen once. The CDR3 bases are TGTGCCAGCAGTGACCAGGGGGCGCGGAAGAACACTGAAGCTTTCTTT. This encodes CASSDQGARKNTEAFF. The chain combines TRBV6-1 with TRBJ1-1, with 8 bases lining up with TRBD1. The V gene's germline CDR1 is MNHNS and CDR2 SASEGT. This CDR3 is built from 16 residues. Unmatched junction bases numbered 7, after V lost 3 bases and J lost 1 base.

The genes are TRBV5-4 and TRBJ2-7, with 7 nucleotides matching TRBD2. This CDR3 has 14 amino acids. Trimming cost V 0 bases and J 6 bases; bases outside gene matches: 6. Germline V gene data show CDR1 as SGHNT and CDR2 as YYREEE (reference sequence). The CDR3 DNA sequence: TGTGCCAGCAGCTTGGAGGGGAGGGCCGGCGAGCAGTACTTC. Translated: CASSLEGRAGEQYF.